This TCR beta chain is from a study of beta chain features in type 1 diabetes. Expressed TCRB transcripts were sequenced, since all the RNA that had been isolated was reverse transcribed. The repertoire was sequenced with immunoSEQ multiplex PCR; TCRdb's copy has only in-frame clones and lacks some. The table shows about 260,000 clones, with 20% occurring only once. J lost 5 bases, V lost 11 bases, and 6 bases had no gene match. The CDR3 extends over 12 amino acids. Germline CDR1 SNHLY, CDR2 FYNNEI. This clone was seen a handful of times. Its antigen is currently unknown. Notes on the study in general: A moderate, significant TCRB CDR3 shortening appeared in type 1 diabetes across four CD4+ subsets. Insertion counts at VDJ junctions were lower in type 1 diabetes patients, who also showed more deletions there.

The clonotype originates from a woman aged 40-49 years with type 1 diabetes. Sequencing input: naive CD4+ T cells from blood. The V gene is TRBV2, the J gene TRBJ2-1; 7 positions agree with TRBD1. The CDR3 sequence: CAGGQRHNEQFF. DNA of the CDR3: TGTGCCGGGGGACAGAGACACAATGAGCAGTTCTTC. The entire variable domain, with the rest obtained from reference TRBV2 and TRBJ2-1, is as follows: EPEVTQTPSHQVTQMGQEVILRCVPISNHLYFYWYRQILGQKVEFLVSFYNNEISEKSEIFDDQFSVERPDGSNFTLKIRSTKLEDSAMYFCAGGQRHNEQFFGPGTRLTVL.